These T cell receptor beta chains were read from a single sample in a study of post-analysis software for immune sequencing data. One entry per CDR3 protein, called by TCRdb with MiXCR from the PCR reads. This sample yields 450,000 to 700,000 distinct CDR3 sequences, of which around 44% are seen a single time; 1.7% belongs to the top ten. The sample was blood. Every receptor here comes from a girl between 5 and 17 years old with multiple sclerosis. CDR3s include the opening cysteine and the closing phenylalanine or tryptophan. The D gene is left open where the match is weak. Where a row states a size, it is once, few, many or the class of an expanded clone; other rows omit it.

D gene: -
clone size: few
V gene: TRBV27
J gene: TRBJ2-1
CDR3 DNA: TGTGCCAGCAGTTTATCGACCTTCCGGGACCAGCAGTTCTTC
CDR3 protein: CASSLSTFRDQQFF

D gene: -
clone size: few
V gene: TRBV30
J gene: TRBJ2-1
CDR3 DNA: TGTGCCTGGAGTCCGGCTGCCCATGAGCAGTTCTTC
CDR3 protein: CAWSPAAHEQFF

D gene: TRBD2
clone size: few
V gene: TRBV13
J gene: TRBJ2-1
CDR3 DNA: TGTGCCACCCGGACTAGGGACAATGAGCAGTTCTTC
CDR3 protein: CATRTRDNEQFF

D gene: TRBD1
clone size: few
V gene: TRBV6-2/TRBV6-3
J gene: TRBJ2-7
CDR3 DNA: TGTGCCAGCAGTACCAACCAGGGGGCCCCCTACGAGCAGTACTTC
CDR3 protein: CASSTNQGAPYEQYF

D gene: -
clone size: -
V gene: TRBV5-6
J gene: TRBJ2-1
CDR3 DNA: TGTGCCAGCAGCTCGGCGGGTATAGGCGAGCAGTTCTTC
CDR3 protein: CASSSAGIGEQFF

D gene: TRBD2
clone size: -
V gene: TRBV10-3
J gene: TRBJ2-1
CDR3 DNA: TGTGCCATCACCTCCTCCGGGACTAGCGGGAGCGGATCCTACAATGAGCGGTTCTTC
CDR3 protein: CAITSSGTSGSGSYNERFF

D gene: -
clone size: once
V gene: TRBV5-5
J gene: TRBJ1-4
CDR3 DNA: TGTGCCAGCAGCTTGTACCCTGTGGCAGGGCCTACTAATGAAAAACTGTTTTTT
CDR3 protein: CASSLYPVAGPTNEKLFF

D gene: -
clone size: few
V gene: TRBV14
J gene: TRBJ2-7
CDR3 DNA: TGTGCCACCGGATTCGGACCCTACGAGCAGTACTTC
CDR3 protein: CATGFGPYEQYF

D gene: -
clone size: once
V gene: TRBV4-1
J gene: TRBJ1-2
CDR3 DNA: TGCGCCAGCAGCCCATTAGGAGGGGCAGTCTTTGGCTACACCTTC
CDR3 protein: CASSPLGGAVFGYTF

D gene: TRBD1
clone size: few
V gene: TRBV29-1
J gene: TRBJ2-5
CDR3 DNA: TGCAGCTTCTATAGGACAGGGAGAGAGACCCAGTACTTC
CDR3 protein: CSFYRTGRETQYF

D gene: -
clone size: -
V gene: TRBV12-3/TRBV12-4
J gene: TRBJ2-1
CDR3 DNA: TGTGCCAGCAGTTCCTACAGGGTTTCTGGAGATGAGCAGTTCTTC
CDR3 protein: CASSSYRVSGDEQFF

D gene: TRBD1
clone size: few
V gene: TRBV7-6
J gene: TRBJ2-3
CDR3 DNA: TGTGCCAGCAGCTCCACAGGGGGGCCCACAGATACGCAGTATTTT
CDR3 protein: CASSSTGGPTDTQYF

D gene: -
clone size: few
V gene: TRBV7-3
J gene: TRBJ1-1
CDR3 DNA: TGTGCCAGCAGCTTAACCGGGACACCTCGGACCGATAACACTGAAGCTTTCTTT
CDR3 protein: CASSLTGTPRTDNTEAFF

D gene: TRBD1
clone size: few
V gene: TRBV10-3
J gene: TRBJ2-5
CDR3 DNA: TGTGCCATCAGTGAGTCTAGGGACAGGGACCAAGAGACCCAGTACTTC
CDR3 protein: CAISESRDRDQETQYF

D gene: TRBD1
clone size: few
V gene: TRBV12-3/TRBV12-4
J gene: TRBJ2-5
CDR3 DNA: TGTGCCAGCAGGGACAGGGGGCGGGGAGAGACCCAGTACTTC
CDR3 protein: CASRDRGRGETQYF

D gene: -
clone size: -
V gene: TRBV9
J gene: TRBJ2-5
CDR3 DNA: TGTGCCAGCAGCCCTTCTAACGTGGAGACCCAGTACTTC
CDR3 protein: CASSPSNVETQYF

D gene: TRBD2
clone size: -
V gene: TRBV7-2
J gene: TRBJ2-7
CDR3 DNA: TGTGCCAGCACCTATAGCCGGGGGGGGGCCTACGAGCAGTACTTC
CDR3 protein: CASTYSRGGAYEQYF

D gene: -
clone size: -
V gene: TRBV20-1
J gene: TRBJ1-1
CDR3 DNA: TGCAGTGCTAGAGTAGGAGGGGGGAACACTGAAGCTTTCTTT
CDR3 protein: CSARVGGGNTEAFF

D gene: -
clone size: -
V gene: TRBV29-1
J gene: TRBJ2-7
CDR3 DNA: TGCAGCGTTGAATGGAGGGACAGAAGCTACAATGAGCAGTACTTC
CDR3 protein: CSVEWRDRSYNEQYF

D gene: TRBD2
clone size: -
V gene: TRBV20-1
J gene: TRBJ2-3
CDR3 DNA: TGCAGTACCTTCGTAGCGGGAGCGGCAGATACGCAGTATTTT
CDR3 protein: CSTFVAGAADTQYF

D gene: -
clone size: -
V gene: TRBV29-1
J gene: TRBJ1-1
CDR3 DNA: TGCAGCGTTGAGCTGGGGGCGAAGGAGGGAGCTTTCTTT
CDR3 protein: CSVELGAKEGAFF

D gene: -
clone size: once
V gene: TRBV12-3/TRBV12-4
J gene: TRBJ1-1
CDR3 DNA: TGTGCCAGCAGGGACGGAGGGAACACTGAAGCTTTCTTT
CDR3 protein: CASRDGGNTEAFF